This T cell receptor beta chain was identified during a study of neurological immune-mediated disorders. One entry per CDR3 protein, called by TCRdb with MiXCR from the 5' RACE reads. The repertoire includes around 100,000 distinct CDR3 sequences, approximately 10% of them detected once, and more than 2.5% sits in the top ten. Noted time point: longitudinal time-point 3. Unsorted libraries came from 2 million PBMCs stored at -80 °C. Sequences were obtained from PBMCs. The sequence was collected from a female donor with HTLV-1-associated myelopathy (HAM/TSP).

The CDR3 sequence is CASSQVVNMNTEAFF. The CDR3 DNA reads as TGTGCCAGCAGCCAAGTCGTCAATATGAACACTGAAGCTTTCTTT. The rearrangement uses TRBV3-1 and TRBJ1-1; D is unclear. Trimming pared 1 base from V and 0 bases from J, leaving 9 bases between. Per germline, CDR1 LGHDT and CDR2 YNNKEL (reference sequence). This CDR3 contains 15 residues.